The 15 T cell receptor beta chains below come from one sample, sequenced in a study of cytomegalovirus exposure and HLA in healthy donors. The PCR was carried out with 60 Vbeta primers and 13 Jbeta primers. Profiled with immunoSEQ multiplex PCR; TCRdb holds only in-frame clones, not every one. The sample consists of 80,000 to 95,000 clones, approximately 63% of them appearing once. Sample: PBMCs. Receptors were obtained from a woman in her twenties or thirties in good health and CMV-seronegative.

This sequence joins TRBV30 and TRBJ2-7, with 7 bases fitting TRBD2. CDR1 GTSNPN and CDR2 SVGIG come from the germline V gene (reference sequence). The CDR3 spans 16 residues. V was clipped by 4 bases and J by 2 bases; unmatched bases: 14. CDR3 region: CAWKGQNSRGTYEQYF. The CDR3 coding sequence is TGTGCCTGGAAAGGGCAAAATTCGCGGGGGACCTACGAGCAGTACTTC.

This chain uses TRBV7-9 with TRBJ1-4; 8 bases fit TRBD1. CDR3 length: 14 residues. V trimming: 4 bases; J trimming: 7 bases; junction bases outside the gene matches: 5. CDR1 is SEHNR, CDR2 FQNEAQ, per germline (reference sequence). CDR3 nucleotides: TGTGCCAGCAGCTCCACAGGGGGGGGTGAAAAACTGTTTTTT. This gives the protein CASSSTGGGEKLFF.

This clone has more than one count but fewer than ten. The rearrangement uses TRBV15 and TRBJ1-2; D perhaps matches TRBD1 (6 bases). This CDR3 is 14 amino acids long. The V end was cut by 6 bases, the J end by 4 bases, with 15 bases between. Germline values: CDR1 LNHNV, CDR2 YYDKDF (reference sequence). The CDR3 sequence is CATREGGDPYGYTF. The DNA of the CDR3 is TGTGCCACCAGGGAGGGGGGGGACCCCTATGGCTACACCTTC.

As for this clone: Other nucleotide sequences from this sample produce the same CDR3. The V call is TRBV5-1, the J call TRBJ1-1; no firm D call. The V end was cut by 6 bases, the J end by 11 bases, with 20 bases between. Germline V gene data show CDR1 as SGHRS and CDR2 as YFSETQ. This CDR3 region has 13 residues. CDR3 coding DNA: TGCGCCAGCAAGAAAAGGGAGGGAAGTGTTGCTTTCTTT. Amino acid sequence: CASKKREGSVAFF.

The CDR3 sequence is CASSPFTGELFGNTIYF. The CDR3 DNA reads as TGTGCCAGCTCACCATTTACTGGAGAACTCTTTGGAAACACCATATATTTT. This chain connects TRBV18 to TRBJ1-3; D is unresolved. Germline CDR1 is KGHSH and CDR2 is LQKENI. The CDR3 loop spans 17 amino acids. V was cut by 2 bases and J by 3 bases, with 17 bases left in between.

The chain couples TRBV28 to TRBJ1-3, with D uncertain. From germline, CDR1 is MDHEN and CDR2 SYDVKM. V was clipped by 6 bases and J by 2 bases, with 5 bases between them. CDR3 length: 12 amino acids. CDR3 in DNA: TGTGCCAGCAGATCTCCTGGAAACACCATATATTTT. The encoded protein is CASRSPGNTIYF.

V gene TRBV18 combines with J gene TRBJ2-5; D not resolved. With 5 bases removed from V and 2 bases from J, the gap between germline ends came to 3 bases. CDR1 and CDR2 (germline): KGHSH, LQKENI. CDR3 length: 11 residues. The CDR3: CASSVQETQYF. CDR3 DNA: TGTGCCAGCTCAGTACAAGAGACCCAGTACTTC.

This rearrangement joins TRBV6-4 to TRBJ1-1; D ambiguous. Germline CDR1 MRHNA, CDR2 SNTAGT. The CDR3 extends over 14 amino acids. Trimming pared 0 bases from V and 10 bases from J, leaving 15 bases between. The CDR3 DNA follows: TGTGCCAGCAGTGACTCGAAAGTGGCACCCATAGCTTTCTTT. Its protein is CASSDSKVAPIAFF.

The rearrangement links TRBV19 to TRBJ2-3; TRBD1 matches at 7 bases. This CDR3 is 14 amino acids long. J lost 2 bases, V lost 4 bases, and 3 bases had no gene match. Germline V gene data show CDR1 as LNHDA and CDR2 as SQIVND (reference sequence). The CDR3 DNA is TGTGCCAGTAGTAAAGACAGGGCCACAGATACGCAGTATTTT. Its protein is CASSKDRATDTQYF.

This chain uses TRBV6-1 with TRBJ1-2; D perhaps matches TRBD1 (6 bases). The germline V gene has CDR1 MNHNS and CDR2 SASEGT. V lost 2 bases to trimming and J lost 7 bases, with 17 bases between them. The CDR3 runs to 15 residues. The CDR3 sequence is CASSEMKGGTAGYTF. The CDR3 bases are TGTGCCAGCAGTGAAATGAAGGGGGGGACCGCTGGCTACACCTTC.

This clone occurred once. J is TRBJ1-3 and V is TRBV10-3; 8 bases align to TRBD1. J lost 1 base, V lost 3 bases, and 5 bases had no gene match. This CDR3 is built from 16 residues. Germline assignment: CDR1 ENHRY and CDR2 SYGVKD. This chain's CDR3 is CAISDGQGGSGNTIYF. The CDR3 nucleotides are TGTGCCATCAGTGACGGACAGGGAGGGTCTGGAAACACCATATATTTT.

The J gene is TRBJ1-4, the V gene TRBV19; D call uncertain. This CDR3 is 14 amino acids long. Germline lookup yields CDR1 LNHDA and CDR2 SQIVND (reference sequence). The V end lost 5 bases, the J end lost 0 bases, and 7 bases lay between the germline ends. The DNA for the CDR3 is TGTGCCAGTAGTTCGGGAGCAACTAATGAAAAACTGTTTTTT. Encoded protein: CASSSGATNEKLFF.

This chain uses TRBV11-2 with TRBJ2-3; 10 bases are shared with TRBD1. Trimming cost V 5 bases and J 4 bases; bases outside gene matches: 12. Germline assignment: CDR1 SGHAT and CDR2 FQNNGV. The CDR3 length is 17 residues. The CDR3 reads CASSLTPGTGESDTQYF. The CDR3, as DNA: TGTGCCAGCAGCCTGACCCCCGGGACAGGGGAATCAGATACGCAGTATTTT.

The gene calls are TRBV9 and TRBJ1-6; D is uncertain. There are 13 residues in the CDR3. V was cut by 7 bases and J by 8 bases, with 13 bases left in between. In germline, CDR1 is SGDLS, CDR2 YYNGEE. CDR3 sequence (DNA): TGTGCCAGCTCCCCGGGAAACGATTCACCCCTCCACTTT. This gives the protein CASSPGNDSPLHF.

This clone was detected only a few times. Different DNA sequences within this sample yield the same CDR3. V usage is TRBV2 and J usage is TRBJ2-1, with 7 bases fitting TRBD2. The V and J ends lost 7 bases and 8 bases, in that order; junction bases with no gene match: 17. The CDR3 length is 16 residues. CDR1 and CDR2 from the germline V gene are SNHLY and FYNNEI. CDR3 in amino acids: CASTATWGGVEDEQFF. In DNA form, the CDR3 reads TGTGCCAGCACCGCGACCTGGGGGGGGGTGGAGGATGAGCAGTTCTTC.